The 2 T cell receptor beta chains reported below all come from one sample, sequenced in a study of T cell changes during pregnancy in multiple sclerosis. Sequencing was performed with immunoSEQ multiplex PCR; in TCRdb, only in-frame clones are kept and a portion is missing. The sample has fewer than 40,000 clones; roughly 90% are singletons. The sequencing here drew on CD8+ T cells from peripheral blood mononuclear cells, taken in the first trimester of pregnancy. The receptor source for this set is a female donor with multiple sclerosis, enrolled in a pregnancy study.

The CDR3 nucleotides are TGTGCCAGCAGGGGCGGACTAGCGGTCACAGATACGCAGTATTTT. It encodes CASRGGLAVTDTQYF. The chain joins TRBV28 to TRBJ2-3; TRBD2 agrees at 10 bases. With 6 bases clipped from V and 2 bases from J, the junction kept 5 bases outside the gene matches. The CDR3 covers 15 residues. Germline CDR1 and CDR2: MDHEN and SYDVKM.

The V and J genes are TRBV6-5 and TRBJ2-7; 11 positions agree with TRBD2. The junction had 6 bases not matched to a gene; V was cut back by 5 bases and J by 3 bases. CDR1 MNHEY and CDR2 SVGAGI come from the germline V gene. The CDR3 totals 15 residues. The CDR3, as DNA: TGTGCCAGCAGTATGGGACTAGCGGAAGTCTACGAGCAGTACTTC. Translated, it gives CASSMGLAEVYEQYF.